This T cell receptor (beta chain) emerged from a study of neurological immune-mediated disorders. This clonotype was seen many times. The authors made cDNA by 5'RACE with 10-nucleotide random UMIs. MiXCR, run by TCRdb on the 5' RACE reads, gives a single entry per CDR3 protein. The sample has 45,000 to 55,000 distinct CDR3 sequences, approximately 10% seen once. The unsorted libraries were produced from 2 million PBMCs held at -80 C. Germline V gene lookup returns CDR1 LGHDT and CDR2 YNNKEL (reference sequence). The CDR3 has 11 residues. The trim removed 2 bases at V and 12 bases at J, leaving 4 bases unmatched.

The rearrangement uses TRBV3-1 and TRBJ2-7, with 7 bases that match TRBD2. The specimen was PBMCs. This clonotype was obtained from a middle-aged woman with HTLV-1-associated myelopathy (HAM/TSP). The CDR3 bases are TGTGCCAGCAGCCAATTGCGGGAGTGGTACTTC. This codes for CASSQLREWYF.